The 7 T cell receptor beta chains in this list originate from one sample, sequenced in a study (dated by TCRdb to between 2014 and 2017). The library was produced with 5' RACE. The data were produced on an Illumina MiSeq. The public reads were run again by TCRdb, first through fastp at Q25 and then through MiXCR, and only productive beta chains were kept. CDR3 protein sequences are deduplicated, and each keeps its most common genes and DNA. The sample has about 50,000 distinct CDR3 sequences on record, 25% to 30% of them singletons. The ten top clones hold under 2.5% of the sample. Specimen: naive CD4+ T cells sorted from blood. Sample cell subset or site, as interpreted from the label and publication: naive CD4+ T cells, CD4+CD45RA+CD25-. These receptors all come from a female donor with breast cancer.

Worth noting for this clonotype: Given a much more abundant clone one base away, this may be a read error. The CDR3 DNA follows: TGTGCCAGCAGTTTCCCGAATAGCGGGAAGTGGAATGAGCAGTTCTTC. It is translated as CASSFPNSGKWNEQFF. The chain links TRBV6-6 to TRBJ2-1, with 8 positions matching TRBD2. Per the germline V gene, CDR1 is MNHNY and CDR2 is SVGAGI (reference sequence). This CDR3 spans 16 amino acids. V was pared by 4 bases and J by 7 bases, with 12 bases of the junction left unmatched.

The sample holds many counts of this clonotype. CDR3 sequence reads: CASSPWGTTSRDEQFF. DNA of the CDR3: TGTGCCAGCAGTCCCTGGGGGACTACAAGCAGGGATGAGCAGTTCTTC. The V call is TRBV12-3 or TRBV12-4, the J call TRBJ2-1, with 7 bases lining up with TRBD2. This CDR3 region has 16 residues. Unmatched junction bases numbered 15, after V lost 5 bases and J lost 8 bases.

The chain employs TRBV7-2 and TRBJ2-3; 9 bases map to TRBD2. The V and J ends lost 3 bases and 2 bases, in that order; junction bases with no gene match: 3. In germline, CDR1 is SGHTA, CDR2 FQGNSA. This CDR3 is built from 15 residues. The CDR3: CASSLGLANTDTQYF. The DNA for the CDR3 is TGTGCCAGCAGCTTGGGACTAGCCAACACAGATACGCAGTATTTT.

The genes are TRBV2 and TRBJ2-7; 7 nucleotides match TRBD1. The CDR3 contains 14 residues. Unmatched junction bases numbered 11, after V lost 8 bases and J lost 4 bases. CDR1 SNHLY and CDR2 FYNNEI come from the germline V gene. CDR3 nucleotide sequence: TGTGCCAGCGGAGGAAGGACAGGCGGTTACGAGCAGTACTTC. It specifies CASGGRTGGYEQYF.

The chain couples TRBV11-2 to TRBJ2-7, with TRBD1 as a possible D gene (6 bases). In germline, CDR1 is SGHAT, CDR2 FQNNGV. V shed 8 bases and J shed 2 bases, with 16 bases lying between them. This CDR3 contains 14 residues. The CDR3 loop reads CASRLGHAAYEQYF. CDR3 sequence (DNA): TGTGCCAGCCGCCTGGGACACGCGGCCTACGAGCAGTACTTC. Combining the CDR3 with reference TRBV11-2 and TRBJ2-7 gives the whole variable domain EAGVAQSPRYKIIEKRQSVAFWCNPISGHATLYWYQQILGQGPKLLIQFQNNGVVDDSQLPKDRFSAERLKGVDSTLKIQPAKLEDSAVYLCASRLGHAAYEQYFGPGTRLTVT.

This clonotype was observed a handful of times. The chain employs TRBV6-1 and TRBJ2-4; TRBD1 agrees at 9 bases. This CDR3 is built from 15 residues. CDR1 and CDR2 from the germline V gene are MNHNS and SASEGT. The ends lost 6 bases at V and 2 bases at J; junction bases unmatched: 5. CDR3 in amino acids: CASSDHRGPKNIQYF. CDR3 sequence (DNA): TGTGCCAGCAGCGATCACAGGGGGCCCAAAAACATTCAGTACTTC.

In regard to this clonotype: Germline is not matched at one junction end, which may reflect a read error. This chain uses TRBV7-3 with TRBJ2-2, with 9 nucleotides matching TRBD1. The CDR3 loop spans 15 amino acids. CDR1 is SGHTA, CDR2 FQGTGA, per germline. CDR3 bases: TGTGCCGGCAGCCCTAGTGGGGACAGGGCAGGGGAGCTGTTTTTT. Amino acid sequence: CAGSPSGDRAGELFF.